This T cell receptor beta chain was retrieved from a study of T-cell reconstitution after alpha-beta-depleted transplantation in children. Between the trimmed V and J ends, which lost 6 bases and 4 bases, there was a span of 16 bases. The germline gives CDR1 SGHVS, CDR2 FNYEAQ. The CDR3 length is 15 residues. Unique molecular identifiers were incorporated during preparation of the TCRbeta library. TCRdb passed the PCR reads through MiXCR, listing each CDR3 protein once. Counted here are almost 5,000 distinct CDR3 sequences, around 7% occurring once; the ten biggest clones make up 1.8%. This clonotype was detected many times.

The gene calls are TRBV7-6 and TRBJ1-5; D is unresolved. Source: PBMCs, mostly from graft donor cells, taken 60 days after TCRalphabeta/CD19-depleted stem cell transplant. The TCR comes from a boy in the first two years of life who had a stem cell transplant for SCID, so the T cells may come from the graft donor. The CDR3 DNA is TGTGCCAGCAGTTTTAAGGCGGGGAATAATCAGCCCCAGCATTTT. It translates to CASSFKAGNNQPQHF.